This TCR beta chain was observed in a study of blood T cell repertoires in COVID-19. Trimming cost V 3 bases and J 8 bases, with 13 bases left between them. Germline-derived CDR1 and CDR2 are MNHEY and SVGAGI. This CDR3 is 13 amino acids long. Measured with immunoSEQ multiplex PCR; TCRdb has only the in-frame clones, and not every one. This sample yields 150,000 to 200,000 clones, of which roughly 81% are seen a single time; 9.5% to 11% belongs to the top ten. The genes are TRBV6-5 and TRBJ1-2; maybe TRBD1 (5 bases). This receptor was taken from a woman aged 40 to 55 with COVID-19, enrolled during active disease. Sequenced input: peripheral blood. CDR3 DNA: TGTGCCAGCAGTTATCGGGAGGGGCTAGGCTACACCTTC. The encoded protein is CASSYREGLGYTF.